Listed here are 14 T cell receptor beta chains from one sample, sequenced in a study of B cell selection in AIRE deficiency. Conventional CD4 T cells were sorted as CD4+CD127+ cells. TCRdb keeps only in-frame clones here, not all; method: immunoSEQ multiplex PCR. The table has under 30,000 clones, about 98% seen once. Sequences were obtained from conventional CD4+ T cells sorted from PBMCs. All receptors come from a human donor with AIRE deficiency.

The table lists this clone with a count of one. The chain employs TRBV6-5 and TRBJ1-3, with unresolved D. V gave up 0 bases and J gave up 0 bases, with 6 bases separating them. Germline V gene lookup returns CDR1 MNHEY and CDR2 SVGAGI. This CDR3 is 15 amino acids long. CDR3 sequence: CASSYSLSSGNTIYF. CDR3 nucleotides: TGTGCCAGCAGTTACTCGCTCAGCTCTGGAAACACCATATATTTT.

The rearrangement uses TRBV5-1 and TRBJ2-5, with unresolved D. Germline-derived CDR1 and CDR2 are SGHRS and YFSETQ. V dropped 4 bases and J dropped 4 bases, with 20 bases sitting between them. The CDR3 contains 16 residues. The CDR3 DNA reads as TGCGCCAGCAGCACCAGTTTTGTAGGTCTCGTAGAGACCCAGTACTTC. Encoded protein: CASSTSFVGLVETQYF.

This chain connects TRBV19 to TRBJ1-1; 12 positions match TRBD1. Germline CDR1 reads LNHDA; CDR2 reads SQIVND (reference sequence). J gave up 4 bases and V 4 bases, and 1 base lay outside the gene matches. This CDR3 region has 14 residues. CDR3 bases: TGTGCCAGTAGTAGGGACAGGGGGCTCACTGAAGCTTTCTTT. Translated, it gives CASSRDRGLTEAFF.

The chain links TRBV2 to TRBJ2-2, with D perhaps TRBD2 (6 bases). CDR1 SNHLY and CDR2 FYNNEI come from the germline V gene. Deletions cut 7 bases from V and 3 bases from J, with 12 bases between. This CDR3 is built from 14 residues. CDR3 region: CASKAIADTGELFF. In DNA form, the CDR3 reads TGTGCCAGCAAGGCGATAGCGGACACCGGGGAGCTGTTTTTT.

V usage is TRBV18 and J usage is TRBJ1-1; possibly TRBD1 for D (6 bases). This CDR3 has 15 residues. V lost 0 bases and J 0 bases, leaving 8 bases between the germline ends. CDR1 and CDR2 from the germline V gene are KGHSH and LQKENI. The CDR3 sequence: CASSPPHRVNTEAFF. In DNA, the CDR3 is TGTGCCAGCTCACCACCCCACAGGGTGAACACTGAAGCTTTCTTT.

The chain joins TRBV19 to TRBJ1-3, with TRBD1 matching 8 bases. CDR3 length: 13 amino acids. Trimming at V came to 7 bases and at J to 3 bases, leaving 2 bases not matched to a gene. CDR1 LNHDA and CDR2 SQIVND come from the germline V gene (reference sequence). The CDR3 sequence: CASKQGGGNTIYF. The CDR3 DNA follows: TGTGCCAGTAAACAGGGGGGTGGAAACACCATATATTTT.

CDR3 sequence reads: CASSLVQGGTDTQYF. The CDR3 bases are TGTGCCAGCAGCTTAGTGCAAGGGGGTACAGATACGCAGTATTTT. The chain couples TRBV7-6 to TRBJ2-3, with D perhaps TRBD1 (6 bases). The CDR3 length is 15 residues. V was pared by 1 base and J by 3 bases, with 11 bases between. The germline CDR1 and CDR2 sequences are SGHVS and FNYEAQ. The whole variable domain, remainder taken from reference TRBV7-6 and TRBJ2-3, is GAGVSQSPRYKVTKRGQDVALRCDPISGHVSLYWYRQALGQGPEFLTYFNYEAQQDKSGLPNDRFSAERPEGSISTLTIQRTEQRDSAMYRCASSLVQGGTDTQYFGPGTRLTVL.

The chain is built from TRBV5-4 and TRBJ2-2; D not certain. The CDR3 sequence is 15 residues long. With 0 bases removed from V and 2 bases from J, the gap between germline ends came to 8 bases. Germline lookup yields CDR1 SGHNT and CDR2 YYREEE (reference sequence). The DNA of the CDR3 is TGTGCCAGCAGCTTGGTGGGCCTAAACACCGGGGAGCTGTTTTTT. Translation: CASSLVGLNTGELFF.

J is TRBJ2-3 and V is TRBV9; a weak D match, TRBD2 (6 bases). The CDR3 sequence is 16 residues long. Trimming took off 4 bases at V and 9 bases at J, with 24 bases between the two ends. CDR1 is SGDLS and CDR2 is YYNGEE in the germline V gene. CDR3 sequence reads: CASSFNRKRARGTQYF. The CDR3 coding sequence is TGTGCCAGCAGCTTTAACAGGAAAAGGGCCCGGGGGACGCAGTATTTT.

The V call is TRBV19, the J call TRBJ2-5; TRBD1 might be the D (5 bases). This CDR3 comprises 15 residues. V lost 5 bases, J lost 4 bases, and 17 bases lay in between. Germline lookup yields CDR1 LNHDA and CDR2 SQIVND (reference sequence). CDR3 residues: CASSWGTGGPETQYF. The CDR3, as DNA: TGTGCCAGTAGTTGGGGCACGGGTGGGCCAGAGACCCAGTACTTC.

The rearrangement links TRBV25-1 to TRBJ2-3; perhaps TRBD2 as D (5 bases). This CDR3 spans 15 amino acids. V lost 4 bases to trimming and J lost 5 bases, with 16 bases between them. CDR1 MGHDK and CDR2 SYGVNS come from the germline V gene. The CDR3 region has the DNA TGTGCCAGCAGTGGGGCCGGGAAAAAACAAGATACGCAGTATTTT. Amino acid sequence: CASSGAGKKQDTQYF. Full variable domain (outside the CDR3, taken from reference TRBV25-1 and TRBJ2-3): EADIYQTPRYLVIGTGKKITLECSQTMGHDKMYWYQQDPGMELHLIHYSYGVNSTEKGDLSSESTVSRIRTEHFPLTLESARPSHTSQYLCASSGAGKKQDTQYFGPGTRLTVL.

The chain joins TRBV18 to TRBJ2-7; D tentatively fits TRBD1 or TRBD2 (5 bases each). CDR1 and CDR2 (germline): KGHSH, LQKENI. The CDR3 spans 16 residues. The V and J ends lost 3 bases and 0 bases respectively, with 15 bases between them. The CDR3 DNA is TGTGCCAGCTCACCTCCTCGGGGCCTGAGCTCCTACGAGCAGTACTTC. Residues: CASSPPRGLSSYEQYF.

This sequence joins TRBV6-5 and TRBJ2-3; 7 bases are shared with TRBD1. Per the germline V gene, CDR1 is MNHEY and CDR2 is SVGAGI. The CDR3 extends over 15 amino acids. V was clipped by 8 bases and J by 8 bases; unmatched bases: 16. The CDR3 here is CASAPGTVEGSTQYF. In DNA, the CDR3 is TGTGCCAGCGCCCCCGGGACAGTCGAAGGAAGTACGCAGTATTTT.

V and J are TRBV11-2 and TRBJ1-1, with 7 bases that match TRBD1. CDR3 length equals 15 residues. J lost 1 base, V lost 4 bases, and 6 bases had no gene match. The germline gives CDR1 SGHAT, CDR2 FQNNGV. In DNA, the CDR3 is TGTGCCAGCAGCTCTACCGACAGGGCGAACACTGAAGCTTTCTTT. Translated, it gives CASSSTDRANTEAFF.